Listed below are T cell receptor beta chains from one sample, sequenced in a study of blood T cell repertoires in COVID-19. Assay: immunoSEQ multiplex PCR; the TCRdb copy retains only in-frame clones and omits some. This sample has roughly 200,000 clones, with around 90% found just once. Source material: peripheral blood. These receptors came from a man aged 50 to 59 with acute or convalescent COVID-19. Both conserved end residues are part of each CDR3. The order of the fields is V gene, clone size, D gene, J gene, CDR3 protein, CDR3 DNA. A D gene is named only where the DNA matches it firmly. The size field is filled for only some rows; it gives once, few, many or a size class.

>TRBV7-3|NA|TRBD1|TRBJ2-1
CASSLRQGDEQFF
TGTGCCAGCAGCTTAAGACAGGGCGATGAGCAGTTCTTC
>TRBV27|NA|NA|TRBJ1-4
CASSLSGGGNEKLFF
TGTGCCAGCAGTTTATCAGGGGGGGGTAATGAAAAACTGTTTTTT
>TRBV7-6|once|NA|TRBJ2-1
CASSFGTEYNEQFF
TGTGCCAGCAGCTTCGGGACTGAGTACAATGAGCAGTTCTTC
>TRBV4-1|NA|NA|TRBJ1-6
CASSQDDPRLSYNSPLHF
TGCGCCAGCAGCCAAGATGACCCCAGACTCTCCTATAATTCACCCCTCCACTTT
>TRBV11-2|NA|NA|TRBJ1-2
CASSFSFGYTF
TGTGCCAGCAGCTTCAGTTTTGGCTACACCTTC
>TRBV28|once|NA|TRBJ1-3
CASSLAGNSGNTIYF
TGTGCCAGCAGTTTGGCGGGGAACTCTGGAAACACCATATATTTT
>TRBV7-2|NA|TRBD1|TRBJ2-3
CASSPRDRGITDTQYF
TGTGCCAGCAGCCCGCGGGACAGGGGGATCACAGATACGCAGTATTTT
>TRBV7-2|NA|NA|TRBJ1-4
CASSLDGRSFPATNEKLFF
TGTGCCAGCAGCTTAGATGGGAGAAGTTTTCCTGCAACTAATGAAAAACTGTTTTTT
>TRBV27|NA|NA|TRBJ1-5
CASSSLGITDSNQPQHF
TGTGCCAGCAGTTCCCTCGGGATCACTGATAGCAATCAGCCCCAGCATTTT
>TRBV19|NA|NA|TRBJ1-4
CASSLLTRPNEKLFF
TGTGCCAGTAGTCTCCTGACAAGGCCTAATGAAAAACTGTTTTTT
>TRBV28|NA|NA|TRBJ1-5
CASSLPGDYHQPQHF
TGTGCCAGCAGTTTACCTGGGGACTACCATCAGCCCCAGCATTTT
>TRBV5-1|NA|NA|TRBJ1-6
CASSLDVTGSRSPLHF
TGCGCCAGCAGCTTGGACGTTACAGGGTCTAGGTCACCCCTCCACTTT
>TRBV11-3|NA|NA|TRBJ1-1
CASSSSPRTEAFF
TGTGCCAGCAGCTCGAGCCCTAGGACTGAAGCTTTCTTT
>TRBV24-1|NA|NA|TRBJ2-1
CATMPRDSHYNEQFF
TGTGCCACCATGCCCCGGGACTCCCATTACAATGAGCAGTTCTTC
>TRBV4-1|NA|TRBD1|TRBJ2-1
CASRGRGQSYNEQFF
TGCGCCAGCAGGGGTAGGGGGCAATCCTACAATGAGCAGTTCTTC
>TRBV15|NA|NA|TRBJ1-2
CATSRVAGAGYTF
TGTGCCACCAGCAGAGTGGCGGGGGCCGGCTACACCTTC
>TRBV3-1/TRBV3-2|NA|NA|TRBJ1-1
CASSQVGDTEAFF
TGTGCCAGCAGCCAAGTAGGGGACACTGAAGCTTTCTTT
>TRBV2|NA|NA|TRBJ2-3
CASSVGQNTDTQYF
TGTGCCAGCAGTGTAGGACAGAACACAGATACGCAGTATTTT
>TRBV7-3|NA|TRBD1|TRBJ1-1
CASSLTSTGGYTEAFF
TGTGCCAGCAGCTTAACGTCGACAGGGGGCTACACTGAAGCTTTCTTT